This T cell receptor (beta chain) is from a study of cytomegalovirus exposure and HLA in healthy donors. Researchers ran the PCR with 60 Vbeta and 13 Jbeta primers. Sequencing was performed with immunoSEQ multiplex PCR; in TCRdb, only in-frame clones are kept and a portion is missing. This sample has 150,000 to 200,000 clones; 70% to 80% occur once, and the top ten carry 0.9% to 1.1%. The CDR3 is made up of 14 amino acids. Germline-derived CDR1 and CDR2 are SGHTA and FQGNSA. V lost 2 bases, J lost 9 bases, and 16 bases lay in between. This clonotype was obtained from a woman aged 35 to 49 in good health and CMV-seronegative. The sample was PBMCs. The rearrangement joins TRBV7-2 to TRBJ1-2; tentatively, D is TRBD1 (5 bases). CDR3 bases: TGTGCCAGCAGCTTAATCCAGGGATTCGGCAGCTACACCTTC. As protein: CASSLIQGFGSYTF.